Shown below are 29 T cell receptor beta chains from a single sample sequenced in a study of blood T cells in healthy people across ages. The use of a sample-barcoded 5' primer and a J-beta primer mix characterized a second PCR of about 7 to 12 cycles. Using its own MiXCR run on the 5' RACE reads, TCRdb lists one record per CDR3 protein. The sample contains around 790,000 distinct CDR3 sequences, about 42% of which appear only once. Sequencing was performed on blood. The receptors shown here come from a man in his sixties in good health.

This clonotype was seen once. This chain connects TRBV7-2 to TRBJ2-5; 8 bases line up with TRBD1. The J call may be wrong; the DNA end is better matched by TRBJ2-7. The CDR3 is 15 amino acids. Germline lookup yields CDR1 SGHTA and CDR2 FQGNSA. The CDR3 nucleotides are TGTGCCAGCAGCTCCAACAGGGGGGCAACCTACGAGCAGTACTTC. This codes for CASSSNRGATYEQYF.

The chain joins TRBV5-4 to TRBJ1-2; D unresolved. With 0 bases removed from V and 4 bases from J, the gap between germline ends came to 13 bases. CDR1 is SGHNT and CDR2 is YYREEE in the germline V gene (reference sequence). This CDR3 spans 15 amino acids. The CDR3 is CASSLAYLSGYGYTF. DNA of the CDR3: TGTGCCAGCAGCTTGGCGTACTTATCGGGCTATGGCTACACCTTC. The full variable domain, in which reference TRBV5-4 and TRBJ1-2 provide the parts outside the CDR3, is ETGVTQSPTHLIKTRGQQVTLRCSSQSGHNTVSWYQQALGQGPQFIFQYYREEENGRGNFPPRFSGLQFPNYSSELNVNALELDDSALYLCASSLAYLSGYGYTFGSGTRLTVV.

This clonotype was seen only a few times. V gene TRBV15 combines with J gene TRBJ1-4; possible D gene TRBD1, 5 bases. Trimming took 0 bases from V and 7 from J, leaving 15 bases between them. CDR1 and CDR2 (germline): LNHNV, YYDKDF (reference sequence). The length of the CDR3 is 16 residues. In nucleotides, the CDR3 is TGTGCCACCAGCAGAGATCGCAACCCAGGGAGTGAAAAACTGTTTTTT. Translating it yields CATSRDRNPGSEKLFF.

V usage is TRBV7-9 and J usage is TRBJ2-6, with 8 nucleotides matching TRBD1. Germline CDR1 reads SEHNR; CDR2 reads FQNEAQ (reference sequence). The CDR3 length is 17 residues. The ends lost 8 bases at V and 0 bases at J; junction bases unmatched: 9. As DNA, the CDR3 is TGTGCCAGCCCCTGGGACAGGAAAGACTCTGGGGCCAACGTCCTGACTTTC. Translated, it gives CASPWDRKDSGANVLTF. The full variable domain, its missing parts supplied by reference TRBV7-9 and TRBJ2-6, is DTGVSQNPRHKITKRGQNVTFRCDPISEHNRLYWYRQTLGQGPEFLTYFQNEAQLEKSRLLSDRFSAERPKGSFSTLEIQRTEQGDSAMYLCASPWDRKDSGANVLTFGAGSRLTVL.

The V and J genes are TRBV7-9 and TRBJ2-3, with D possibly being TRBD1 (6 bases). Trimming removed 5 bases from V and 1 base from J, with 19 bases in between. Germline V lookup: CDR1 SEHNR, CDR2 FQNEAQ (reference sequence). The CDR3 is made up of 17 amino acids. CDR3 sequence: CASSPSLQGLGTDTQYF. The DNA for the CDR3 is TGTGCCAGCAGCCCCTCATTACAGGGTTTGGGCACAGATACGCAGTATTTT.

V gene TRBV3-1 combines with J gene TRBJ2-7; 10 bases are shared with TRBD2. The V gene end was trimmed by 6 bases and the J gene end by 9 bases; junction bases not matched to a gene: 17. This CDR3 contains 16 residues. From germline, CDR1 is LGHDT and CDR2 YNNKEL (reference sequence). CDR3 in amino acids: CASSFPSTSGRGAQYF. In nucleotides, the CDR3 is TGTGCCAGCAGTTTTCCCTCGACTAGCGGGCGGGGGGCGCAGTACTTC.

V is TRBV4-1 and J is TRBJ1-4, with D uncertain. Between the trimmed V and J ends, which lost 1 base and 6 bases, there was a span of 18 bases. Germline-derived CDR1 and CDR2 are MGHRA and YSYEKL. CDR3 length: 17 amino acids. The CDR3 nucleotides read TGCGCCAGCAGCCAAGGTTCCCCACCAAATGGGTATGAAAAACTGTTTTTT. Amino acid sequence: CASSQGSPPNGYEKLFF.

The chain couples TRBV12-3 or TRBV12-4 to TRBJ2-1, with 9 positions matching TRBD2. The CDR3 length is 16 residues. Germline trimming cut 5 bases from V and 5 bases from J; bases unmatched to any gene: 10. The chain's CDR3 is CASSPLAGGPHNEQFF. Here the CDR3 DNA reads TGTGCCAGCAGTCCGCTTGCGGGGGGGCCCCACAATGAGCAGTTCTTC.

The chain has TRBV11-3 and TRBJ2-1; maybe TRBD2 (6 bases). The CDR3 is 19 amino acids. Looked up from germline, CDR1 is SGHNT and CDR2 is YENEEA. V shed 0 bases and J shed 0 bases, with 18 bases lying between them. CDR3 nucleotide sequence: TGTGCCAGCAGCTTAGATAGCGGTTTCGGGATAAGCTCCTACAATGAGCAGTTCTTC. As protein: CASSLDSGFGISSYNEQFF.

This chain connects TRBV7-9 to TRBJ1-5; perhaps TRBD1 as D (5 bases). The V end was cut by 4 bases, the J end by 5 bases, with 15 bases between. The length of the CDR3 is 15 residues. CDR1 is SEHNR, CDR2 FQNEAQ, per germline (reference sequence). CDR3 protein: CASSSPRAGYQPQHF. DNA of the CDR3: TGTGCCAGCAGCTCACCCAGGGCGGGATATCAGCCCCAGCATTTT.

This clonotype has only a few counts. V is TRBV2 and J is TRBJ2-7, with a possible D match to TRBD1 (6 bases). The V end lost 0 bases, the J end lost 0 bases, and 9 bases lay between the germline ends. The CDR3 runs 15 residues. The germline V gene encodes CDR1 SNHLY and CDR2 FYNNEI. CDR3 in DNA: TGTGCCAGCAGTGAAGCGCGACAGGACTCCTACGAGCAGTACTTC. This gives the protein CASSEARQDSYEQYF. Based on the CDR3 plus reference TRBV2 and TRBJ2-7, the full variable domain is EPEVTQTPSHQVTQMGQEVILRCVPISNHLYFYWYRQILGQKVEFLVSFYNNEISEKSEIFDDQFSVERPDGSNFTLKIRSTKLEDSAMYFCASSEARQDSYEQYFGPGTRLTVT.

This clonotype was observed a handful of times. This sequence joins TRBV7-8 and TRBJ2-1; TRBD2 is a possible D gene (6 bases). The V end was cut by 5 bases, the J end by 8 bases, with 16 bases between. Germline V gene data show CDR1 as SGHVS and CDR2 as FQNEAQ. This CDR3 has 14 residues. In DNA form, the CDR3 reads TGTGCCAGCAGCCCAGGGACTTTCAGGGATGAGCAGTTCTTC. Its protein product is CASSPGTFRDEQFF.

The rearrangement uses TRBV7-2 and TRBJ2-5; the match to TRBD2 covers 10 bases. The CDR3 length is 16 residues. With 1 base clipped from V and 3 bases from J, the junction kept 5 bases outside the gene matches. Germline V CDR1 and CDR2: SGHTA, FQGNSA. CDR3 region: CASSLVASGREETQYF. Written as DNA, the CDR3 is TGTGCCAGCAGCTTAGTAGCTAGCGGGAGAGAAGAGACCCAGTACTTC.

The table lists this clonotype with many counts. The chain is built from TRBV6-6 and TRBJ2-3; TRBD1 matches at 10 bases. The CDR3 has 15 amino acids. After removal of 6 bases from V and 1 base from J, the junction contained 4 bases not matched to a gene. Germline CDR1 and CDR2: MNHNY and SVGAGI (reference sequence). The CDR3 sequence is CASRTGTGGTDTQYF. CDR3 sequence (DNA): TGTGCCAGCAGGACAGGGACAGGGGGCACAGATACGCAGTATTTT.

This clonotype was seen more than once but under ten times. This rearrangement joins TRBV25-1 to TRBJ1-2; D not certain. Germline V CDR1 and CDR2: MGHDK, SYGVNS. CDR3 size: 12 residues. V lost 3 bases and J lost 8, with 10 bases in between. Here the CDR3 reads CASSDPPNGYTF. The CDR3 DNA reads as TGTGCCAGCAGTGACCCCCCGAACGGCTACACCTTC.

V is TRBV6-6 and J is TRBJ2-1; D is undetermined. The CDR3 length is 15 residues. V lost 2 bases and J lost 0, with 8 bases in between. Germline CDR1 reads MNHNY; CDR2 reads SVGAGI (reference sequence). The CDR3 DNA sequence: TGTGCCAGCAGTTACGATACATACTCCTACAATGAGCAGTTCTTC. This translates into CASSYDTYSYNEQFF.

There are a few counts of this clonotype. This chain connects TRBV12-3 or TRBV12-4 to TRBJ2-1; 10 bases map to TRBD2. CDR3 length equals 14 residues. The ends lost 6 bases at V and 5 bases at J; junction bases unmatched: 4. CDR3 in amino acids: CASRKRGGNNEQFF. The CDR3 coding sequence is TGTGCCAGCAGAAAGCGGGGGGGAAACAATGAGCAGTTCTTC.

Remarks on this clonotype: A single base separates this from a much larger clone, so it may be a read error. The chain joins TRBV29-1 to TRBJ2-4, with a possible D match to TRBD2 (5 bases). Matching the DNA end better, TRBJ2-7 makes the J call doubtful. CDR1 is SQVTM and CDR2 is ANQGSEA in the germline V gene. The CDR3 runs to 11 residues. Written as DNA, the CDR3 is TGCAGCGGTGACTCGGGGAACGAGCAGTACTTC. This sequence encodes CSGDSGNEQYF.

The count of this clonotype is one. The chain recombines TRBV5-1 with TRBJ2-1; 9 bases align to TRBD2. Germline V gene sequence: CDR1 SGHRS, CDR2 YFSETQ. The CDR3 runs 16 residues. V gave up 0 bases and J gave up 7 bases; unmatched junction bases: 8. CDR3 bases: TGCGCCAGCAGCTTGGCTCCTAGCGGGGAGACGAATGAGCAGTTCTTC. Protein: CASSLAPSGETNEQFF. Based on the CDR3 plus reference TRBV5-1 and TRBJ2-1, the full variable domain is KAGVTQTPRYLIKTRGQQVTLSCSPISGHRSVSWYQQTPGQGLQFLFEYFSETQRNKGNFPGRFSGRQFSNSRSEMNVSTLELGDSALYLCASSLAPSGETNEQFFGPGTRLTVL.

The chain uses TRBV20-1 and TRBJ2-1, with a weak D call TRBD1 (5 bases). Trimming cost V 1 base and J 5 bases, with 6 bases left between them. The CDR3 is made up of 12 amino acids. Germline CDR1 reads DFQATT; CDR2 reads SNEGSKA (reference sequence). CDR3 in amino acids: CSARVGDNEQFF. The CDR3, as DNA: TGCAGTGCTAGAGTAGGGGACAATGAGCAGTTCTTC.

This clonotype has at least ten counts. This chain links TRBV10-3 with TRBJ2-7; TRBD1 or TRBD2 may be the D gene (5 bases each). CDR1 is ENHRY and CDR2 is SYGVKD in the germline V gene. The CDR3 is made up of 13 amino acids. The ends were cut back, 11 bases at V and 2 bases at J, with 16 bases in the middle. For the CDR3, the DNA is TGTGCCGCCCGCAGGGACGGACCCTACGAGCAGTACTTC. Amino acid sequence: CAARRDGPYEQYF.

The chain combines TRBV28 with TRBJ2-1; 9 bases line up with TRBD2. The J segment lost 8 bases and the V segment lost 6 bases, leaving 11 bases of the junction unmatched. The CDR3 runs to 15 residues. Germline CDR1 MDHEN, CDR2 SYDVKM. In DNA form, the CDR3 reads TGTGCCAGCAGCCCCGGCGGGGGGGTAGTATATGAGCAGTTCTTC. This gives the protein CASSPGGGVVYEQFF.

The J gene is TRBJ2-1, the V gene TRBV20-1, with a tentative D call TRBD2 (6 bases). The CDR3 totals 15 residues. Between the trimmed V and J ends, which lost 2 bases and 2 bases, there was a span of 13 bases. Germline CDR1 reads DFQATT; CDR2 reads SNEGSKA (reference sequence). CDR3 in DNA: TGCAGTGCTAGACGGATCGGGAGAACCTACAATGAGCAGTTCTTC. This codes for CSARRIGRTYNEQFF.

The chain uses TRBV6-2 or TRBV6-3 and TRBJ2-5, with D unresolved. This CDR3 is 12 amino acids long. V lost 5 bases and J 7 bases, leaving 11 bases between the germline ends. The germline V gene has CDR1 MNHEY and CDR2 SVGEGT. CDR3 sequence reads: CASSETLGTQYF. For the CDR3, the DNA is TGTGCCAGCAGTGAAACATTAGGGACCCAGTACTTC.

The J gene is TRBJ2-3, the V gene TRBV6-2 or TRBV6-3; the match to TRBD2 covers 8 bases. Looked up from germline, CDR1 is MNHEY and CDR2 is SVGEGT. The CDR3 has 20 residues. The V segment lost 6 bases and the J segment 5 bases; nucleotides outside the gene matches: 25. The CDR3 nucleotides are TGTGCCAGCAGGGGGGCGGGGGCCCCCGTTCTAGCGGGCGTCTTAGATACGCAGTATTTT. This encodes CASRGAGAPVLAGVLDTQYF.

The DNA of the CDR3 is TGTGCCAGCAGTTCGGACGGCCCCGAGCAGTACTTC. Encoded protein: CASSSDGPEQYF. V is TRBV7-9 and J is TRBJ2-7, with no clear D. Germline-derived CDR1 and CDR2 are SEHNR and FQNEAQ (reference sequence). The V end lost 6 bases, the J end lost 6 bases, and 12 bases lay between the germline ends. The CDR3 contains 12 residues.

V and J are TRBV20-1 and TRBJ2-5; TRBD2 matches at 7 bases. Germline V gene data show CDR1 as DFQATT and CDR2 as SNEGSKA (reference sequence). The CDR3 length is 15 residues. Germline trimming cut 0 bases from V and 5 bases from J; bases unmatched to any gene: 9. The CDR3 nucleotides are TGCAGTGCTAGAGATCGGACTAGTCGTTGGGAGACCCAGTACTTC. The encoded protein is CSARDRTSRWETQYF.

The chain carries TRBV20-1 and TRBJ1-2; the D is unclear. Germline V gene sequence: CDR1 DFQATT, CDR2 SNEGSKA (reference sequence). The V and J ends lost 0 bases and 2 bases respectively, with 10 bases between them. The CDR3 consists of 14 residues. CDR3 in amino acids: CSARDYGMNYGYTF. CDR3 bases: TGCAGTGCTAGAGATTATGGGATGAACTATGGCTACACCTTC.

The chain joins TRBV3-1 to TRBJ1-2, with 9 positions matching TRBD1. CDR1 is LGHDT and CDR2 is YNNKEL in the germline V gene (reference sequence). J lost 5 bases, V lost 4 bases, and 8 bases had no gene match. The CDR3 has 15 amino acids. CDR3 sequence (DNA): TGTGCCAGCAGCCCCCGGGACAGGGCTCGATATGGCTACACCTTC. It translates to CASSPRDRARYGYTF.